Here is one TCR beta chain with its context. Germline values: CDR1 MDHEN, CDR2 SYDVKM. V was clipped by 7 bases and J by 6 bases, with 18 bases between them. There are 14 residues in the CDR3. Using immunoSEQ multiplex PCR, the repertoire was profiled, and TCRdb retains in-frame clones only, with some absent. Of 70,000 to 90,000 clones in the sample, 65% to 90% are singletons; the top ten hold roughly 9.1%. The data are from a study of blood T cell repertoires in COVID-19. Specimen: peripheral blood. The V gene is TRBV28, the J gene TRBJ1-2; weak D call: TRBD1 (6 bases). This TCR derives from a man aged 50 to 59 with COVID-19, enrolled during active disease. The CDR3 region has the DNA TGTGCCAGCACCCCCAGAGGGGGTGAAGATGGCTACACCTTC. Its protein is CASTPRGGEDGYTF.